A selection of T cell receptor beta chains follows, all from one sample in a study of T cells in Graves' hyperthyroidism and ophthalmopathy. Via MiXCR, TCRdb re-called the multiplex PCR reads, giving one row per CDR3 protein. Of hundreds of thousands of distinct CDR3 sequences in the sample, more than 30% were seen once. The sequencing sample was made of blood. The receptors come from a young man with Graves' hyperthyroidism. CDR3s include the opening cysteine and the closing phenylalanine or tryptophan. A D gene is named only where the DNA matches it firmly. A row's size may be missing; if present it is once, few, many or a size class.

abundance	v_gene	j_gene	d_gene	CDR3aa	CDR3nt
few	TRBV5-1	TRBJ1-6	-	CASSLDSGMGDSPLHF	TGCGCCAGCAGCTTGGATTCCGGGATGGGAGATTCACCCCTCCACTTT
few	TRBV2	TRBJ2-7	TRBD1	CASFDRGYSYEQYF	TGTGCCAGCTTCGACAGGGGTTACTCCTACGAGCAGTACTTC
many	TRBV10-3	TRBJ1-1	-	CAISGPGGTEAFF	TGTGCCATCAGTGGTCCCGGGGGCACTGAAGCTTTCTTT
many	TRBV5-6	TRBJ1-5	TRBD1	CASSGGSGTGYNQPQHF	TGTGCCAGCAGCGGTGGATCCGGGACAGGGTACAATCAGCCCCAGCATTTT
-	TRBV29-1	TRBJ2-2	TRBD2	CSPTSGDITGELFF	TGCAGTCCTACTAGCGGGGACATCACCGGGGAGCTGTTTTTT
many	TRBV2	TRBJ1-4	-	CASSEARRNEKLFF	TGTGCCAGCAGTGAAGCTAGACGTAATGAAAAACTGTTTTTT
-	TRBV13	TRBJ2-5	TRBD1	CASSAIGQGTGETQYF	TGTGCCAGCAGCGCGATAGGACAGGGGACGGGGGAGACCCAGTACTTC
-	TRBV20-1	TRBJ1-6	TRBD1	CSASVGTANSPLHF	TGCAGTGCTAGTGTGGGGACAGCTAATTCACCCCTCCACTTT
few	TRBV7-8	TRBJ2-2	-	CASSLNEGSLPGELFF	TGTGCCAGCAGCCTCAACGAGGGCAGTCTCCCCGGGGAGCTGTTTTTT
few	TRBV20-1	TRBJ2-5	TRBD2	CSARGLAQETQYF	TGCAGTGCTAGGGGACTAGCGCAAGAGACCCAGTACTTC
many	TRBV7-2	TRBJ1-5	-	CASSLATGGNQPQHF	TGTGCCAGCAGCTTGGCCACAGGTGGCAATCAGCCCCAGCATTTT
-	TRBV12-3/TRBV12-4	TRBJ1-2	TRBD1	CASSFSGGGYTF	TGTGCCAGCAGTTTTTCAGGGGGTGGCTACACCTTC
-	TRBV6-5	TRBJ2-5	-	CASSASTSSQETQYF	TGTGCCAGCAGCGCCTCGACTAGTTCCCAAGAGACCCAGTACTTC
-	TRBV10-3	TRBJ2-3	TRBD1	CAISETGQGLEYTQYF	TGTGCCATCAGTGAGACAGGACAGGGGCTCGAATATACGCAGTATTTT
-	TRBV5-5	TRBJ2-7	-	CASSTLGSYEQYF	TGCGCCAGCAGCACCCTGGGGTCCTACGAGCAGTACTTC
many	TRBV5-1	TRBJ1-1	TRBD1	CASSLDRGLNTEAFF	TGCGCCAGCAGCCTAGACAGGGGACTGAACACTGAAGCTTTCTTT
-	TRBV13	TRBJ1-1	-	CASSQGSVTEAFF	TGTGCCAGCAGTCAAGGGTCTGTCACTGAAGCTTTCTTT
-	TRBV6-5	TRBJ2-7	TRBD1	CASSYAGGSNEQYF	TGTGCCAGCAGTTACGCAGGGGGAAGTAACGAGCAGTACTTC
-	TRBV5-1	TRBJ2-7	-	CASSWGIFEYEQYF	TGCGCCAGCAGCTGGGGCATTTTTGAGTACGAGCAGTACTTC
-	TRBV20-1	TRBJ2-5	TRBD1	CSATPDRGPPETQYF	TGCAGTGCTACTCCGGACAGGGGGCCTCCAGAGACCCAGTACTTC
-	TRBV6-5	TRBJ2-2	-	CASTKGTGELFF	TGTGCCAGCACCAAGGGCACCGGGGAGCTGTTTTTT
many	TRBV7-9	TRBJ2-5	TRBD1	CASSFRDRERETQYF	TGTGCCAGCAGCTTCCGGGACAGGGAACGGGAGACCCAGTACTTC
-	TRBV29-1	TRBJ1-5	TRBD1	CSLEGARNQPQHF	TGCAGCTTGGAGGGGGCGCGGAATCAGCCCCAGCATTTT
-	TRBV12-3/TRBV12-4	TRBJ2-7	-	CASSTTGTYEQYF	TGTGCCAGCAGCACAACAGGGACCTACGAGCAGTACTTC
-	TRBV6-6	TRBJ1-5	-	CASSYSRYRNQPQHF	TGTGCCAGCAGTTACTCGAGGTACCGCAATCAGCCCCAGCATTTT
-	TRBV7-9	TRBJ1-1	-	CASTGDRMNTEAFF	TGTGCCAGCACGGGCGATAGAATGAACACTGAAGCTTTCTTT
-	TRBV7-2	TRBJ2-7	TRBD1	CASSLVSGQRPTYEQYF	TGTGCCAGCAGCTTAGTATCGGGACAGAGACCAACCTACGAGCAGTACTTC
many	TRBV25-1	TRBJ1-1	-	CASSAFGGADTEAFF	TGTGCCAGCAGTGCCTTCGGTGGGGCGGACACTGAAGCTTTCTTT
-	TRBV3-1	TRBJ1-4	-	CASSQDFTVEKLFF	TGTGCCAGCAGCCAAGATTTCACAGTTGAAAAACTGTTTTTT